This TCR beta chain was captured in a study of blood T cell repertoires in COVID-19. Study processing details: Amplifying reference gene primers gave estimates of nucleated cell counts. Data came from immunoSEQ multiplex PCR; TCRdb stores just in-frame clones and leaves some out. The V and J calls and clone size were taken over from that table, and D and trimming were inferred from the DNA. The repertoire holds approximately 500,000 clones, roughly nine tenths seen once, with 7.5% to 9.5% in the top ten. Those enrolled in Seattle joined during active infection and were followed longitudinally afterward. Germline values: CDR1 SGHNT, CDR2 YENEEA. Trimming took 1 base from V and 0 from J, leaving 7 bases between them. The CDR3 contains 14 residues.

This sequence originates from a woman between 50 and 59 years old with COVID-19, enrolled during active disease. The rearrangement links TRBV11-3 to TRBJ2-7; tentative D call: TRBD1 (5 bases). The sequencing sample was made of peripheral blood. In DNA form, the CDR3 reads TGTGCCAGCAGCTTAGGACAGAGCTCCTACGAGCAGTACTTC. It yields the protein CASSLGQSSYEQYF. The whole variable domain, remainder taken from reference TRBV11-3 and TRBJ2-7, is EAGVVQSPRYKIIEKKQPVAFWCNPISGHNTLYWYLQNLGQGPELLIRYENEEAVDDSQLPKDRFSAERLKGVDSTLKIQPAELGDSAVYLCASSLGQSSYEQYFGPGTRLTVT.